Shown below are 9 T cell receptor beta chains from a single sample sequenced in a study of beta chain features in type 1 diabetes. Study-level findings and limits: When Type 1 diabetes patients were examined, their TCRB CDR3s proved moderately but significantly shorter in all four CD4+ subsets.

Their cognate antigens are unknown. Investigators reverse transcribed all isolated RNA, so they sequenced expressed TCRB transcripts. TCRdb's table, derived via immunoSEQ multiplex PCR, lists solely in-frame clones and lacks some. The repertoire holds 85,000 to 110,000 clones, 25% to 35% seen once, with 0.5% to 0.6% in the top ten. The sequenced material came from central memory CD4+ T cells from blood. These receptors were obtained from a woman aged 18-29 years with type 1 diabetes.

Of note for this clone: The same CDR3 arises from other DNA sequences in this sample as well. J is TRBJ2-5 and V is TRBV5-1; D ambiguous. The CDR3 is made up of 14 amino acids. Looked up from germline, CDR1 is SGHRS and CDR2 is YFSETQ. Trimming took off 0 bases at V and 1 base at J, with 7 bases between the two ends. DNA of the CDR3: TGCGCCAGCAGCTTGGCCGGTACCCAAGAGACCCAGTACTTC. Translated: CASSLAGTQETQYF. The full variable domain, its missing parts supplied by reference TRBV5-1 and TRBJ2-5, is KAGVTQTPRYLIKTRGQQVTLSCSPISGHRSVSWYQQTPGQGLQFLFEYFSETQRNKGNFPGRFSGRQFSNSRSEMNVSTLELGDSALYLCASSLAGTQETQYFGPGTRLLVL.

This clone was counted between two and nine times. This chain joins TRBV10-1 and TRBJ1-1; TRBD1 might be the D (6 bases). Trimming took off 6 bases at V and 3 bases at J, with 11 bases between the two ends. Germline V gene data show CDR1 as WNHNN and CDR2 as SYGVQD (reference sequence). The CDR3 sequence is 13 residues long. CDR3 coding DNA: TGCGCCAGCAGAAACAGGGTGGACACTGAAGCTTTCTTT. Its protein is CASRNRVDTEAFF.

The chain couples TRBV27 to TRBJ1-6, with 10 bases matching TRBD1. This CDR3 comprises 14 residues. The V gene end was trimmed by 4 bases and the J gene end by 6 bases; junction bases not matched to a gene: 0. Germline CDR1 MNHEY, CDR2 SMNVEV (reference sequence). Here the CDR3 DNA reads TGTGCCAGCAGTTGGACAGGGGGTAATTCACCCCTCCACTTT. The encoded protein is CASSWTGGNSPLHF.

This clone was observed a few times. The chain carries TRBV29-1 and TRBJ1-2, with D possibly being TRBD1 (5 bases). The CDR3 spans 14 residues. Looked up from germline, CDR1 is SQVTM and CDR2 is ANQGSEA. V was cut by 2 bases and J by 2 bases, with 12 bases left in between. CDR3 nucleotide sequence: TGCAGCGTTGAAAGGGCGGGGCTCAACTATGGCTACACCTTC. Its protein is CSVERAGLNYGYTF.

V gene TRBV10-2 combines with J gene TRBJ2-2, with 11 bases fitting TRBD2. The trim removed 6 bases at V and 4 bases at J, leaving 4 bases unmatched. Germline V lookup: CDR1 WSHSY, CDR2 SAAADI. The CDR3 totals 15 residues. The CDR3 nucleotides read TGCGCCAGCAGACTAGCGGGAGCGGGCACCGGGGAGCTGTTTTTT. It encodes CASRLAGAGTGELFF.

The chain combines TRBV5-1 with TRBJ2-4, with D possibly TRBD2 on 6 matching bases. V lost 3 bases and J lost 8, with 21 bases in between. The V gene's germline CDR1 is SGHRS and CDR2 YFSETQ. This CDR3 spans 16 amino acids. CDR3 DNA sequence: TGCGCCAGCAGCTCCTTTTCGCCCGGGAGTCCGGACATTCAGTACTTC. Residues: CASSSFSPGSPDIQYF.

This clone turned up a few times. The rearrangement joins TRBV19 to TRBJ2-1, with TRBD2 matching 11 bases. This CDR3 contains 15 residues. Germline CDR1 is LNHDA and CDR2 is SQIVND (reference sequence). The V segment lost 6 bases and the J segment 8 bases; nucleotides outside the gene matches: 9. The CDR3, as DNA: TGTGCCAGTAGACAGGGACTAGCGGTTGGCGATGAGCAGTTCTTC. Translation: CASRQGLAVGDEQFF.

This chain uses TRBV30 with TRBJ2-2, with 7 bases aligning to TRBD1. V was pared by 4 bases and J by 3 bases, with 8 bases of the junction left unmatched. In germline, CDR1 is GTSNPN, CDR2 SVGIG (reference sequence). CDR3 length equals 15 residues. CDR3 sequence (DNA): TGTGCCTGGAAGGGGGCGGACAGAGACACCGGGGAGCTGTTTTTT. Protein sequence: CAWKGADRDTGELFF.

This rearrangement joins TRBV4-3 to TRBJ2-5; 13 bases line up with TRBD2. The CDR3 loop spans 15 amino acids. V dropped 4 bases and J dropped 3; count of bases not matched to a gene: 2. Germline lookup yields CDR1 LGHNA and CDR2 YSLEER. In DNA form, the CDR3 reads TGCGCCAGCAGCCCCGGACTAGCGGGAGAAGAGACCCAGTACTTC. Translation gives CASSPGLAGEETQYF.